Listed below are T cell receptor beta chains from one sample, sequenced in a study of blood T cell repertoires in COVID-19. TCRdb's copy holds only in-frame clones and misses some; the assay was immunoSEQ multiplex PCR. The sample shows 200,000 to 300,000 clones, 82% of them seen only once. Sample: peripheral blood. The receptors shown here come from an older woman with active or convalescent COVID-19. The conserved cysteine and the conserved F or W are not part of the CDR3 here. The order of the fields is V gene, J gene, CDR3 protein.

v_gene: TRBV2
j_gene: TRBJ1-2
CDR3aa: ASNPDLTGDYGYT

v_gene: TRBV6-5
j_gene: TRBJ2-2
CDR3aa: ASNSGVTGELF

v_gene: TRBV5-1
j_gene: TRBJ1-6
CDR3aa: ASSRMDRAGNSPLH

v_gene: TRBV5-6
j_gene: TRBJ2-2
CDR3aa: ASRARVAVGGELF

v_gene: TRBV7-9
j_gene: TRBJ1-2
CDR3aa: ASSLGQVYGYT

v_gene: TRBV11-2
j_gene: TRBJ2-3
CDR3aa: ASSFQSGTQY

v_gene: TRBV1
j_gene: TRBJ2-7
CDR3aa: TSGTSGEQY

v_gene: TRBV5-1
j_gene: TRBJ2-5
CDR3aa: ASSSLAGGSETQY

v_gene: TRBV6-2/TRBV6-3
j_gene: TRBJ2-3
CDR3aa: ASSRAGSNTDTQY

v_gene: TRBV4-1
j_gene: TRBJ2-1
CDR3aa: ASSQTRGGSYNEQF

v_gene: TRBV16
j_gene: TRBJ1-5
CDR3aa: ASSQFQASNQPQH

v_gene: TRBV6-5
j_gene: TRBJ1-4
CDR3aa: ASSYSIQGHEKLF

v_gene: TRBV18
j_gene: TRBJ2-1
CDR3aa: ASSARKLGGPDEQF

v_gene: TRBV29-1
j_gene: TRBJ1-2
CDR3aa: SVVSMGRDGYT

v_gene: TRBV7-3
j_gene: TRBJ1-1
CDR3aa: ASSLNVNTEAF

v_gene: TRBV30
j_gene: TRBJ1-6
CDR3aa: AWSPGQGPNSPLH

v_gene: TRBV12-3/TRBV12-4
j_gene: TRBJ1-1
CDR3aa: ASSPLYTEAF

v_gene: TRBV19
j_gene: TRBJ1-6
CDR3aa: ASSMIQSGNSPLH

v_gene: TRBV19
j_gene: TRBJ1-5
CDR3aa: ASSIRRGDQPQH

v_gene: TRBV7-9
j_gene: TRBJ1-2
CDR3aa: ASSGGYGYT

v_gene: TRBV18
j_gene: TRBJ2-7
CDR3aa: ASSPGSGRTYEQY

v_gene: TRBV30
j_gene: TRBJ1-4
CDR3aa: AWSPTGLTNEKLF